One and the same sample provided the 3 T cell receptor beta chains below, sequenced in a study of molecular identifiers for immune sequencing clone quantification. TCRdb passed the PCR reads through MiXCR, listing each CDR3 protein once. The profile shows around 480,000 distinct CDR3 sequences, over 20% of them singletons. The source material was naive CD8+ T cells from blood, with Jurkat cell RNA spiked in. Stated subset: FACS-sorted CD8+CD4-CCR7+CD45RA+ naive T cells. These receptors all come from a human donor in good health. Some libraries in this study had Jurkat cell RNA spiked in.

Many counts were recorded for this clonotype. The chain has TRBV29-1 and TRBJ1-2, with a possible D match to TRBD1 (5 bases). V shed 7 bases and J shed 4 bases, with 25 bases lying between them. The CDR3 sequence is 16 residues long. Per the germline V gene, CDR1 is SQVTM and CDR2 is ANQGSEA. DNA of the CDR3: TGCAGCGCCATAGACTGGGGCAGGGCTGAGGGCTATGGCTACACCTTC. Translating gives CSAIDWGRAEGYGYTF.

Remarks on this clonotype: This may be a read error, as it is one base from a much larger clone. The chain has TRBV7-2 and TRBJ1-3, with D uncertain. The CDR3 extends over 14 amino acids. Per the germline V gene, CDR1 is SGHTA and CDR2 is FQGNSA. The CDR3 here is CASSFYDSGDTIYF. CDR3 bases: TGTGCCAGCAGCTTTTACGACTCTGGAGACACCATATATTTT. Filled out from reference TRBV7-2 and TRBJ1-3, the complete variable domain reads GAGVSQSPSNKVTEKGKDVELRCDPISGHTALYWYRQSLGQGLEFLIYFQGNSAPDKSGLPSDRFSAERTGGSVSTLTIQRTQQEDSAVYLCASSFYDSGDTIYFGEGSWLTVV.

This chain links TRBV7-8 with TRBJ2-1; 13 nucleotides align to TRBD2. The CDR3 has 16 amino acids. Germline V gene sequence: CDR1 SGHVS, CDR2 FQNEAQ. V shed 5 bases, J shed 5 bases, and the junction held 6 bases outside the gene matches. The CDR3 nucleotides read TGTGCCAGCAGCCCACTAGCGGGGGGGCTCCACAATGAGCAGTTCTTC. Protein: CASSPLAGGLHNEQFF.